Listed below are T cell receptor beta chains from one sample, sequenced in a study of blood T cell repertoires in COVID-19. TCRdb's table, derived via immunoSEQ multiplex PCR, lists solely in-frame clones and lacks some. The sample yields 400,000 to 450,000 clones, over 85% seen once. The sequencing sample was made of peripheral blood. These receptor sequences come from a man in his late teens or twenties with COVID-19, enrolled during active disease. CDR3s include the opening cysteine and the closing phenylalanine or tryptophan. The D gene is left open where the match is weak.

v_call	j_call	d_call	cdr3_aa	cdr3_nt
TRBV7-8	TRBJ2-1	TRBD2	CASSLIAGGFGNEQFF	TGTGCCAGCAGCTTAATAGCGGGGGGGTTCGGCAATGAGCAGTTCTTC
TRBV4-2	TRBJ2-4	TRBD2	CASSQEWLAGGRSKNIQYF	TGTGCCAGCAGCCAAGAATGGCTAGCGGGGGGGCGGTCCAAAAACATTCAGTACTTC
TRBV11-2	TRBJ1-6	.	CASSLAQASPLHF	TGTGCCAGCAGCTTAGCCCAAGCGTCACCCCTCCACTTT
TRBV7-8	TRBJ2-5	.	CASSPAGETQYF	TGTGCCAGCAGCCCCGCAGGGGAGACCCAGTACTTC
TRBV7-9	TRBJ2-7	TRBD2	CASSPLGRDSYEQYF	TGTGCCAGCAGCCCGCTTGGGAGGGACTCCTACGAGCAGTACTTC
TRBV5-1	TRBJ2-7	TRBD1	CASSLGDRVFEQYF	TGCGCCAGCAGCTTGGGGGACAGGGTCTTCGAGCAGTACTTC
TRBV6-5	TRBJ1-1	TRBD1	CASRTGGRTEAFF	TGTGCCAGCCGAACAGGGGGCAGGACTGAAGCTTTCTTT
TRBV28	TRBJ2-7	TRBD2	CASSFGTSPYEQYF	TGTGCCAGCAGTTTCGGGACTAGCCCTTACGAGCAGTACTTC
TRBV13	TRBJ2-3	TRBD2	CASSAWGGSTDTQYF	TGTGCCAGCAGCGCATGGGGGGGAAGCACAGATACGCAGTATTTT
TRBV18	TRBJ2-7	TRBD1	CASSPPTGNYEQYF	TGTGCCAGCTCACCACCGACAGGGAACTACGAGCAGTACTTC
TRBV5-4	TRBJ2-1	.	CASSLNGAYNEQFF	TGTGCCAGCAGCTTGAACGGGGCCTACAATGAGCAGTTCTTC
TRBV19	TRBJ1-1	TRBD1	CASSPGTVNTEAFF	TGTGCCAGTAGCCCCGGGACAGTGAACACTGAAGCTTTCTTT
TRBV5-1	TRBJ1-6	TRBD1	CASSLVGQGGSPLHF	TGCGCCAGCAGCTTGGTGGGACAGGGGGGCTCACCCCTCCACTTT
TRBV6-5	TRBJ2-7	TRBD2	CASTPSGTSFNEQYF	TGTGCCAGCACCCCTTCCGGGACTAGCTTCAACGAGCAGTACTTC
TRBV5-4	TRBJ2-3	.	CASRGGEGDTQYF	TGTGCCAGCAGGGGTGGAGAGGGAGATACGCAGTATTTT
TRBV5-5	TRBJ2-1	TRBD2	CASSLLAGGSSSYNEQFF	TGTGCCAGCAGCTTATTAGCGGGGGGGAGCAGCTCCTACAATGAGCAGTTCTTC
TRBV19	TRBJ1-6	.	CASSTSPGQGNSPLHF	TGTGCCAGTAGTACCTCCCCCGGACAAGGAAATTCACCCCTCCACTTT
TRBV19	TRBJ2-7	TRBD1	CASETGGGEQYF	TGTGCCAGTGAGACAGGGGGAGGAGAGCAGTACTTC
TRBV3-1/TRBV3-2	TRBJ2-5	.	CASSQGAYKQETQYF	TGTGCCAGCAGCCAAGGGGCCTACAAACAAGAGACCCAGTACTTC
TRBV5-4	TRBJ2-2	.	CASSLAGGTGELFF	TGTGCCAGCAGCTTGGCCGGCGGCACCGGGGAGCTGTTTTTT
TRBV12-3/TRBV12-4	TRBJ1-5	.	CASTEQGNQPQHF	TGTGCCAGCACGGAACAGGGAAATCAGCCCCAGCATTTT
TRBV5-6	TRBJ1-2	.	CASSFGRGSLYGYTF	TGTGCCAGCAGCTTTGGGAGGGGTTCCCTCTATGGCTACACCTTC
TRBV5-6	TRBJ1-1	.	CASSLFQVNTEAFF	TGTGCCAGCAGCTTGTTTCAGGTGAACACTGAAGCTTTCTTT
TRBV13	TRBJ2-7	TRBD2	CASSPLAGGPYEQYF	TGTGCCAGCAGCCCCCTAGCGGGAGGTCCCTACGAGCAGTACTTC
TRBV5-1	TRBJ2-1	TRBD1	CASSSNTGQGEQFF	TGCGCCAGCAGCTCAAACACGGGACAGGGAGAGCAGTTCTTC
TRBV7-3	TRBJ2-2	.	CASSLIAGPGELFF	TGTGCCAGCAGCTTAATAGCTGGTCCCGGGGAGCTGTTTTTT
TRBV5-1	TRBJ2-3	TRBD2	CASSYYLAGGTDTQYF	TGCGCCAGCAGCTACTACCTAGCGGGGGGCACAGATACGCAGTATTTT
TRBV5-1	TRBJ2-2	.	CASSLEVQGNTGELFF	TGCGCCAGCAGCTTGGAAGTGCAGGGGAACACCGGGGAGCTGTTTTTT
TRBV5-1	TRBJ2-2	TRBD1	CASSGTGDTGELFF	TGCGCCAGCAGTGGGACAGGGGATACCGGGGAGCTGTTTTTT
TRBV5-5	TRBJ2-1	.	CASSLIAQPDYNEQFF	TGTGCCAGCAGCTTGATCGCACAGCCTGACTACAATGAGCAGTTCTTC
TRBV7-6	TRBJ2-7	TRBD2	CASSLGSLAGLSYEQYF	TGTGCCAGCAGCTTAGGCTCGCTAGCGGGGTTGTCCTACGAGCAGTACTTC
TRBV12-5	TRBJ2-7	.	CASGTGYEQYF	TGTGCTAGTGGTACGGGCTACGAGCAGTACTTC
TRBV6-4	TRBJ2-2	TRBD1	CASSDSRQGDTGELFF	TGTGCCAGCAGTGACTCGAGGCAGGGGGACACCGGGGAGCTGTTTTTT
TRBV6-1	TRBJ1-4	.	CASSEGQDPKGKLFF	TGTGCCAGCAGTGAAGGACAGGACCCGAAAGGAAAACTGTTTTTT
TRBV24-1	TRBJ2-2	.	CATSDPRTGGDTGELFF	TGTGCCACCAGTGATCCGAGGACAGGAGGGGACACCGGGGAGCTGTTTTTT